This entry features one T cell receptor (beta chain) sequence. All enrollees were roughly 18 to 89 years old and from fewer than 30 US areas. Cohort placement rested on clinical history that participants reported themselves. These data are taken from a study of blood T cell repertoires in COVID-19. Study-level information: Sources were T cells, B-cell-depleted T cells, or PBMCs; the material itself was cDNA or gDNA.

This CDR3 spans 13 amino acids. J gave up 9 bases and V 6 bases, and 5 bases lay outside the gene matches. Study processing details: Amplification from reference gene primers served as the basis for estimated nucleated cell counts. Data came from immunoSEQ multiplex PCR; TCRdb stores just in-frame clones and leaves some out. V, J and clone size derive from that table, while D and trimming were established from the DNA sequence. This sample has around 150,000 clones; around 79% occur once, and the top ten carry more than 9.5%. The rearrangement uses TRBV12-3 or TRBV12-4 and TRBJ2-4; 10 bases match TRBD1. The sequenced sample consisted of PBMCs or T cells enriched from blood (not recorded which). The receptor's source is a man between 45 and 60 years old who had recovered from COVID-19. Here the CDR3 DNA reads TGTGCCAGCAGACTAGGGACAGGGGTCATTCAGTACTTC. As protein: CASRLGTGVIQYF.